The 27 T cell receptor beta chains reported below all come from one sample, sequenced in a study of identical twins. Using its own MiXCR run on the 5' RACE reads, TCRdb lists one record per CDR3 protein. The sample carries about 240,000 distinct CDR3 sequences, roughly 12% recorded once. These data were likewise used in another study, on yellow fever vaccine responses in identical twins.

What was sequenced was memory (CD45RO+) T cells sorted from blood. These receptors were obtained from a woman between 18 and 29 years old in good health.

The V call is TRBV6-5, the J call TRBJ1-2, with D tentatively TRBD1 (6 bases). Trimming stripped 2 bases from V and 4 bases from J, with 14 bases between. The CDR3 spans 15 residues. CDR1 and CDR2 (germline): MNHEY, SVGAGI. For the CDR3, the DNA is TGTGCCAGCAGTTACAGGGGGGGTCGGGGCTATGGCTACACCTTC. Translating it yields CASSYRGGRGYGYTF.

The table lists this clonotype with a few counts. The chain links TRBV15 to TRBJ2-5, with D unresolved. The length of the CDR3 is 13 residues. Germline CDR1 reads LNHNV; CDR2 reads YYDKDF (reference sequence). With 1 base removed from V and 5 bases from J, the gap between germline ends came to 8 bases. As DNA, the CDR3 is TGTGCCACCAGCAGAGGACTCGGGGAGACCCAGTACTTC. Protein: CATSRGLGETQYF.

In its sample, this clonotype was seen a few times. The chain joins TRBV3-1 to TRBJ2-4; D not certain. V was shortened by 1 base and J by 0 bases, with 13 bases between the two germline ends. Germline loops: CDR1 LGHDT, CDR2 YNNKEL (reference sequence). The CDR3 extends over 17 amino acids. The CDR3, as DNA: TGTGCCAGCAGCCAAGTGATGTCCGTCTTAGCCAAAAACATTCAGTACTTC. It yields the protein CASSQVMSVLAKNIQYF.

This clonotype was counted a few times. The rearrangement uses TRBV20-1 and TRBJ2-5; tentative D call: TRBD1 (6 bases). Trimming stripped 0 bases from V and 11 bases from J, with 10 bases between. This CDR3 is 11 amino acids long. The germline CDR1 and CDR2 sequences are DFQATT and SNEGSKA (reference sequence). The CDR3: CSARDSRGQYF. The CDR3 nucleotides are TGCAGTGCTAGAGATTCCAGGGGTCAGTACTTC.

This clonotype appeared a few times. V is TRBV7-8 and J is TRBJ2-1; 11 bases line up with TRBD2. CDR1 and CDR2 (germline): SGHVS, FQNEAQ. The V and J ends lost 3 bases and 12 bases, in that order; junction bases with no gene match: 10. The CDR3 sequence is 15 residues long. As DNA, the CDR3 is TGTGCCAGCAGCTTGGATAGCGGGGGGGCGGTAGGGCAGTTCTTC. Residues: CASSLDSGGAVGQFF.

This clonotype was counted between two and nine times. V is TRBV20-1 and J is TRBJ2-7, with D perhaps given as TRBD1 or TRBD2 (5 bases each). Germline V CDR1 and CDR2: DFQATT, SNEGSKA (reference sequence). The CDR3 totals 11 residues. Between the trimmed V and J ends, which lost 3 bases and 12 bases, there was a span of 15 bases. The CDR3 here is CSARRDPGTYF. CDR3 sequence (DNA): TGCAGTGCTAGGAGGGACCCAGGGACGTACTTC.

This clonotype was seen more than once but under ten times. The genes are TRBV4-1 and TRBJ2-3; D may be TRBD2 (5 bases). Per the germline V gene, CDR1 is MGHRA and CDR2 is YSYEKL. The CDR3 consists of 16 residues. Trimming took off 2 bases at V and 3 bases at J, with 15 bases between the two ends. The CDR3 region is CASSQPGRGWTDTQYF. In DNA, the CDR3 is TGCGCCAGCAGCCAACCAGGACGAGGGTGGACAGATACGCAGTATTTT.

This clonotype came up many times. This chain's CDR3 is CASSSGESTGQPQHF. CDR3 in DNA: TGTGCCAGCAGTTCAGGGGAGTCTACGGGGCAGCCCCAGCATTTT. J is TRBJ1-5 and V is TRBV12-3 or TRBV12-4; TRBD1 is a possible D gene (6 bases). V shed 4 bases and J shed 7 bases, with 17 bases lying between them. The CDR3 length is 15 residues.

This chain uses TRBV27 with TRBJ2-7; D gene unclear. The ends were cut back, 8 bases at V and 5 bases at J, with 22 bases in the middle. Germline lookup yields CDR1 MNHEY and CDR2 SMNVEV (reference sequence). CDR3 length: 15 amino acids. DNA for the CDR3: TGTGCCAGCCTCCCGACCAAAACAAGAACCCACGAGCAGTACTTC. It encodes CASLPTKTRTHEQYF.

The rearrangement joins TRBV12-3 or TRBV12-4 to TRBJ1-6; D is undetermined. Trimming removed 0 bases at V and 9 bases at J, with 12 bases between. CDR3 size: 15 residues. The CDR3 DNA reads TGTGCCAGCAGTTTAGCGCTAATCGGGGTTTCACCCCTCCACTTT. Residues: CASSLALIGVSPLHF.

This clonotype was counted ten times or more. The rearrangement uses TRBV6-4 and TRBJ1-2; D not certain. V lost 0 bases and J lost 2, with 7 bases in between. Germline V gene lookup returns CDR1 MRHNA and CDR2 SNTAGT. The CDR3 sequence is 14 residues long. The CDR3 DNA reads TGTGCCAGCAGTGACTCGTTCGGGAACTATGGCTACACCTTC. Encoded protein: CASSDSFGNYGYTF.

V gene TRBV5-4 combines with J gene TRBJ2-1, with 9 bases aligning to TRBD1. The CDR3 extends over 13 amino acids. Germline-derived CDR1 and CDR2 are SGHNT and YYREEE (reference sequence). The V segment lost 1 base and the J segment 10 bases; nucleotides outside the gene matches: 3. In DNA form, the CDR3 reads TGTGCCAGCAGCTTGCGGACAGGGGTAGAGCAGTTCTTC. This encodes CASSLRTGVEQFF.

This clonotype was observed a few times. The chain joins TRBV5-1 to TRBJ2-2; 14 nucleotides line up with TRBD2. J gave up 8 bases and V 4 bases, and 13 bases lay outside the gene matches. The CDR3 consists of 18 residues. Germline V gene lookup returns CDR1 SGHRS and CDR2 YFSETQ. The CDR3 here is CASSPPGTSGRGVGELFF. DNA of the CDR3: TGCGCCAGCAGCCCGCCCGGGACTAGCGGGAGAGGTGTGGGGGAGCTGTTTTTT.

Worth noting for this clonotype: This could be a read error, since a much larger clone is one nucleotide away. V and J are TRBV5-5 and TRBJ2-7, with D maybe TRBD2 (6 bases). CDR1 and CDR2 from the germline V gene are SGHKS and YYEKEE (reference sequence). The V gene lost 4 bases and the J gene lost 2 bases, with 16 bases spanning the gap. The CDR3 contains 15 residues. The CDR3 loop reads CASSLTVGSPYEQYF. The CDR3 nucleotides read TGTGCCAGCAGCCTGACCGTCGGGAGCCCCTACGAGCAGTACTTC.

This clonotype came up many times. This sequence joins TRBV3-1 and TRBJ1-1; D not resolved. The germline gives CDR1 LGHDT, CDR2 YNNKEL (reference sequence). The CDR3 is 19 residues long. Deletions cut 0 bases from V and 5 bases from J, with 25 bases between. DNA of the CDR3: TGTGCCAGCAGCCAAGAGGTTTTCCGAGACGCCCGGTTTTGGACTGAAGCTTTCTTT. The encoded protein is CASSQEVFRDARFWTEAFF. The full variable domain, its missing parts supplied by reference TRBV3-1 and TRBJ1-1, is DTAVSQTPKYLVTQMGNDKSIKCEQNLGHDTMYWYKQDSKKFLKIMFSYNNKELIINETVPNRFSPKSPDKAHLNLHINSLELGDSAVYFCASSQEVFRDARFWTEAFFGQGTRLTVV.

This clonotype has a handful of counts. The J gene is TRBJ2-1, the V gene TRBV9; 10 positions match TRBD2. This CDR3 region has 17 residues. J lost 0 bases, V lost 6 bases, and 9 bases had no gene match. Germline CDR1 and CDR2: SGDLS and YYNGEE. The CDR3 DNA reads TGTGCCAGCACCAGCGGGGGGGCGGCCCTCTCCTACAATGAGCAGTTCTTC. Translation gives CASTSGGAALSYNEQFF. Filled out from reference TRBV9 and TRBJ2-1, the complete variable domain reads DSGVTQTPKHLITATGQRVTLRCSPRSGDLSVYWYQQSLDQGLQFLIQYYNGEERAKGNILERFSAQQFPDLHSELNLSSLELGDSALYFCASTSGGAALSYNEQFFGPGTRLTVL.

This clonotype appeared many times. The chain uses TRBV20-1 and TRBJ2-5; D unresolved. V dropped 5 bases and J dropped 5 bases, with 9 bases sitting between them. This CDR3 has 11 amino acids. The germline gives CDR1 DFQATT, CDR2 SNEGSKA (reference sequence). As DNA, the CDR3 is TGCAGTGCTGGCTTTGTGGAGACCCAGTACTTC. Translation gives CSAGFVETQYF.

This clonotype appeared many times. The chain recombines TRBV12-3 or TRBV12-4 with TRBJ1-6; D remains unclear. The CDR3 totals 13 residues. The V end lost 6 bases, the J end lost 7 bases, and 10 bases lay between the germline ends. The chain's CDR3 is CASRGEPNSPLHF. The CDR3 bases are TGTGCCAGCAGAGGAGAACCGAATTCACCCCTCCACTTT.

The V and J genes are TRBV5-1 and TRBJ2-3; D is perhaps TRBD2 (7 bases). With 4 bases removed from V and 1 base from J, the gap between germline ends came to 19 bases. CDR1 is SGHRS and CDR2 is YFSETQ in the germline V gene. This CDR3 has 17 amino acids. Written as DNA, the CDR3 is TGCGCCAGCAGCCCTAAGGGGGGGGCGCAGGGCACAGATACGCAGTATTTT. Translating gives CASSPKGGAQGTDTQYF. The full variable domain, in which reference TRBV5-1 and TRBJ2-3 provide the parts outside the CDR3, is KAGVTQTPRYLIKTRGQQVTLSCSPISGHRSVSWYQQTPGQGLQFLFEYFSETQRNKGNFPGRFSGRQFSNSRSEMNVSTLELGDSALYLCASSPKGGAQGTDTQYFGPGTRLTVL.

This clonotype was observed a few times. This chain joins TRBV6-2 or TRBV6-3 and TRBJ2-2; unclear D gene. The CDR3 is 13 residues long. The germline gives CDR1 MNHEY, CDR2 SVGEGT. The V gene lost 6 bases and the J gene lost 4 bases, with 9 bases spanning the gap. The CDR3 coding sequence is TGTGCCAGCAGCCAGGTTGCCACCGGGGAGCTGTTTTTT. Encoded protein: CASSQVATGELFF.

This clonotype turned up a few times. This chain joins TRBV13 and TRBJ1-1; 7 nucleotides agree with TRBD1. The ends lost 6 bases at V and 3 bases at J; junction bases unmatched: 10. The germline gives CDR1 PRHDT, CDR2 FYEKMQ (reference sequence). The CDR3 has 15 residues. The CDR3 bases are TGTGCCAGCAGAACCCGACAGGGTGCCTACACTGAAGCTTTCTTT. Its protein product is CASRTRQGAYTEAFF.

In this sample, this clonotype turned up many times. The chain joins TRBV29-1 to TRBJ2-1; 7 nucleotides line up with TRBD1. Trimming removed 7 bases from V and 6 bases from J; junction bases left unmatched: 6. The CDR3 is 12 amino acids. Germline V gene data show CDR1 as SQVTM and CDR2 as ANQGSEA. Here the CDR3 DNA reads TGCAGCGCCAGGGACAGTCTCAATGAGCAGTTCTTC. Encoded protein: CSARDSLNEQFF.

V usage is TRBV20-1 and J usage is TRBJ2-1; 9 bases are shared with TRBD1. Germline V gene lookup returns CDR1 DFQATT and CDR2 SNEGSKA (reference sequence). The CDR3 loop spans 16 amino acids. V was pared by 0 bases and J by 5 bases, with 8 bases of the junction left unmatched. CDR3 nucleotide sequence: TGCAGTGCTAGAGATCGGGGACAGGGACGCCACAATGAGCAGTTCTTC. Protein product: CSARDRGQGRHNEQFF.

This clonotype was observed at least ten times. The chain combines TRBV7-9 with TRBJ1-2; 12 bases line up with TRBD1. Germline V gives CDR1 SEHNR, CDR2 FQNEAQ (reference sequence). V dropped 3 bases and J dropped 7; count of bases not matched to a gene: 6. The CDR3 is 15 amino acids. The CDR3 region is CASSFPGQGAGGYTF. The CDR3 region has the DNA TGTGCCAGCAGCTTCCCGGGACAGGGGGCGGGTGGCTACACCTTC.

The genes are TRBV5-5 and TRBJ2-1, with D perhaps assigned TRBD1 or TRBD2 (5 bases each). V was trimmed by 1 base and J by 0 bases, leaving 14 bases between them. Per germline, CDR1 SGHKS and CDR2 YYEKEE (reference sequence). The CDR3 loop spans 17 amino acids. This chain's CDR3 is CASSLPREGTSYNEQFF. CDR3 sequence (DNA): TGTGCCAGCAGCTTGCCCCGTGAGGGGACCTCCTACAATGAGCAGTTCTTC.

This clonotype was seen at least ten times. The V call is TRBV5-5, the J call TRBJ2-1, with D tentatively TRBD1 (7 bases). Germline V gene lookup returns CDR1 SGHKS and CDR2 YYEKEE (reference sequence). This CDR3 is built from 14 residues. The V and J ends lost 6 bases and 14 bases respectively, with 24 bases between them. The CDR3 nucleotides read TGTGCCAGCACCCCTGCGGGACAGTATTTAGCGGAGTTCTTC. Protein: CASTPAGQYLAEFF.

This clonotype was counted only a few times. The chain uses TRBV24-1 and TRBJ2-1; D may be TRBD1 (6 bases). CDR1 and CDR2 (germline): KGHDR, SFDVKD. V was shortened by 7 bases and J by 10 bases, with 13 bases between the two germline ends. The CDR3 has 12 residues. CDR3 in amino acids: CATSPGVREQFF. DNA for the CDR3: TGTGCCACCAGCCCAGGGGTTCGGGAGCAGTTCTTC.